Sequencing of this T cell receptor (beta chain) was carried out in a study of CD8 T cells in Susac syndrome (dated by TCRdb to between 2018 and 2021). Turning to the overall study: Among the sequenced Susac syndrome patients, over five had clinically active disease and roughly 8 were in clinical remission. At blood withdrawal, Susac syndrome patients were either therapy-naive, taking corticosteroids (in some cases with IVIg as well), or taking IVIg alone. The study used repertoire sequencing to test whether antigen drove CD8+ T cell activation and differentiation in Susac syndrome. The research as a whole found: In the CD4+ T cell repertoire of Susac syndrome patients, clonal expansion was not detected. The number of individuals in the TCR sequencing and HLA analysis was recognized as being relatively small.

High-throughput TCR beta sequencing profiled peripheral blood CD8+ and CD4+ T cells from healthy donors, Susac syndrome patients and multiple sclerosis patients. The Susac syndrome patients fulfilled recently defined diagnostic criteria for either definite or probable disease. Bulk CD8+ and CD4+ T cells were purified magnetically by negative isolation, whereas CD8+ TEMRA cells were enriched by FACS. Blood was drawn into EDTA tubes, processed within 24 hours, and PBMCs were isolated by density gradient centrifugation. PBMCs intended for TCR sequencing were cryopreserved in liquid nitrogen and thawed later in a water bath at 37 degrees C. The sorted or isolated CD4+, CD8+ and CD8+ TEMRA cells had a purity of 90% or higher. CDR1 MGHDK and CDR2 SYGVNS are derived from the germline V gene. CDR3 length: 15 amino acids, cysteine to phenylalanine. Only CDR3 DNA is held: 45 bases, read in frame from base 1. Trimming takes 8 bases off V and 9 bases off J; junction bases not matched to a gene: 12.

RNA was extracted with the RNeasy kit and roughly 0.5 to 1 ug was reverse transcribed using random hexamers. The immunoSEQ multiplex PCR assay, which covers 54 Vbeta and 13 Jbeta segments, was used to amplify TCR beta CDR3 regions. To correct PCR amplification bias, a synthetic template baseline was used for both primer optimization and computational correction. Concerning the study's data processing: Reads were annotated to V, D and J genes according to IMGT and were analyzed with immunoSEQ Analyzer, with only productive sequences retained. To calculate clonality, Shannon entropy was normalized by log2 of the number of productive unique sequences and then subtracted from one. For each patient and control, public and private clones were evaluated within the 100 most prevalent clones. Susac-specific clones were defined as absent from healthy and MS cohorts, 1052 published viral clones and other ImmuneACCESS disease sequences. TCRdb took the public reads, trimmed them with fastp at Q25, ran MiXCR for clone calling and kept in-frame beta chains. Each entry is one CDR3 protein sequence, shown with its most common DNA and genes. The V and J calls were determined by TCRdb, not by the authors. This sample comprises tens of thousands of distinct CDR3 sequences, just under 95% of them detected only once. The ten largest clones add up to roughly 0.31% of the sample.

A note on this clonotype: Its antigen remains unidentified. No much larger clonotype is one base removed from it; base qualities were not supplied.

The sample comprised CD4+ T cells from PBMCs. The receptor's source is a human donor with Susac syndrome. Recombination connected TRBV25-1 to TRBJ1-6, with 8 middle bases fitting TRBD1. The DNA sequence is TGTGCCAGCGGGGACAGGACATTATCGGGTTCACCCCTCCACTTT. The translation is CASGDRTLSGSPLHF. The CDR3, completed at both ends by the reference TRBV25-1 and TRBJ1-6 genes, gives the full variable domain EADIYQTPRYLVIGTGKKITLECSQTMGHDKMYWYQQDPGMELHLIHYSYGVNSTEKGDLSSESTVSRIRTEHFPLTLESARPSHTSQYLCASGDRTLSGSPLHFGNGTRLTVT.